These 9 T cell receptor beta chains share one sample of origin, sequenced in a study of T cells in Graves' hyperthyroidism and ophthalmopathy. The TCR beta CDR3 regions underwent amplification using RNA transcripts as the source. Primed by the HTBI set, a first-round RT-PCR was run on the TCR CDR3. TCRdb re-called the multiplex PCR reads through MiXCR, storing one row per CDR3 protein. The table includes fewer than 300,000 distinct CDR3 sequences, roughly 15% detected once. The sample was blood. The receptors were sampled from a woman in her 50s with Graves' hyperthyroidism that later progressed to Graves' ophthalmopathy.

This clonotype has ten or more counts. The chain recombines TRBV19 with TRBJ2-3; 8 bases agree with TRBD1. V lost 9 bases to trimming and J lost 7 bases; unmatched junction nucleotides: 12. The CDR3 has 14 residues. Germline CDR1 LNHDA, CDR2 SQIVND (reference sequence). The CDR3 reads CASNPPGGRNTQYF. The CDR3 bases are TGTGCCAGCAACCCTCCAGGGGGCCGGAATACGCAGTATTTT.

This rearrangement joins TRBV27 to TRBJ2-1, with TRBD1 as a possible D gene (6 bases). The germline V gene encodes CDR1 MNHEY and CDR2 SMNVEV (reference sequence). Trimming pared 10 bases from V and 5 bases from J, leaving 18 bases between. This CDR3 has 14 amino acids. The CDR3 loop reads CANRIGAGDNEQFF. The CDR3, as DNA: TGTGCCAACAGGATTGGGGCAGGGGACAATGAGCAGTTCTTC.

At least ten counts were recorded for this clonotype. This chain connects TRBV5-1 to TRBJ2-5, with TRBD2 matching 11 bases. The J segment lost 2 bases and the V segment lost 4 bases, leaving 10 bases of the junction unmatched. CDR3 length: 17 amino acids. Germline V gives CDR1 SGHRS, CDR2 YFSETQ. The CDR3 sequence is CASSGTLAGGWQETQYF. The CDR3 coding sequence is TGCGCCAGCAGCGGGACCCTAGCGGGAGGATGGCAAGAGACCCAGTACTTC.

This clonotype appeared many times. CDR3 sequence: CASSLVSSRYEQYF. Written as DNA, the CDR3 is TGTGCCAGCAGTTTAGTATCATCTCGCTACGAGCAGTACTTC. The chain links TRBV12-3 or TRBV12-4 to TRBJ2-7; D ambiguous. V was pared by 1 base and J by 3 bases, with 10 bases between. The CDR3 is 14 residues long.

V is TRBV9 and J is TRBJ2-3, with TRBD2 matching over 9 bases. This CDR3 is 18 amino acids long. Looked up from germline, CDR1 is SGDLS and CDR2 is YYNGEE. With 1 base clipped from V and 4 bases from J, the junction kept 13 bases outside the gene matches. For the CDR3, the DNA is TGTGCCAGCAGCGTAACAGCCAGCGGGAGGTTTTTGCCAGATACGCAGTATTTT. Residues: CASSVTASGRFLPDTQYF.

This clonotype was detected many times. The chain combines TRBV20-1 with TRBJ2-1; TRBD2 agrees at 11 bases. This CDR3 is 16 amino acids long. The ends lost 1 base at V and 3 bases at J; junction bases unmatched: 5. The germline V gene encodes CDR1 DFQATT and CDR2 SNEGSKA (reference sequence). The CDR3 DNA follows: TGCAGTGCTAGAGGTAGACTAGCGGGGAGCTACAATGAGCAGTTCTTC. Protein sequence: CSARGRLAGSYNEQFF.

In its sample, this clonotype was seen many times. The V call is TRBV6-1, the J call TRBJ2-6; D perhaps matches TRBD1 (6 bases). V was cut by 5 bases and J by 0 bases, with 17 bases left in between. Germline CDR1 and CDR2: MNHNS and SASEGT. This CDR3 spans 18 amino acids. CDR3 loop: CASSPSGVGASGANVLTF. The CDR3 DNA reads TGTGCCAGCAGTCCCTCAGGGGTAGGGGCCTCTGGGGCCAACGTCCTGACTTTC.

This clonotype was counted at least ten times. The rearrangement uses TRBV6-1 and TRBJ2-1, with TRBD2 identical over 7 bases. This CDR3 spans 14 amino acids. V trimming: 2 bases; J trimming: 5 bases; junction bases outside the gene matches: 3. The germline V gene encodes CDR1 MNHNS and CDR2 SASEGT. CDR3 DNA: TGTGCCAGCAGTGAAAGCGCGGGGGACAATGAGCAGTTCTTC. Encoded protein: CASSESAGDNEQFF.

This clonotype was seen a handful of times. The chain couples TRBV6-2 or TRBV6-3 to TRBJ2-3; TRBD2 is a possible D gene (6 bases). V dropped 7 bases and J dropped 8 bases, with 16 bases sitting between them. The length of the CDR3 is 13 residues. The germline CDR1 and CDR2 sequences are MNHEY and SVGEGT. In nucleotides, the CDR3 is TGTGCCAGCACTACGGGAGTGGTCGGTACGCAGTATTTT. Encoded protein: CASTTGVVGTQYF.